These T cell receptor beta chains were read from a single sample in a study of healthy donors' naive CD4 and CD8 T cells. TCRdb ran MiXCR on the reads and lists one entry per CDR3 protein. This sample carries roughly 200,000 distinct CDR3 sequences, over 60% of them seen once, and the ten largest clones take about 2.4%. Sequencing input: naive CD4+ and CD8+ T cells sorted from blood, pooled from several donors. Every receptor here comes from a pool of human donors in good health; the sample pools cells from several healthy donors. Both conserved end residues are part of each CDR3. Each record gives: V gene, J gene, CDR3 protein.

TRBV29-1,TRBJ2-1,CSVAGQLSSYNEQFF
TRBV5-1,TRBJ2-5,CASDLSGLGETQYF
TRBV5-4,TRBJ2-1,CASRKRGDYNEQFF
TRBV6-2/TRBV6-3,TRBJ2-7,CASSDLQGYEQYF
TRBV11-2,TRBJ2-1,CASSQGLAGVYEQFF
TRBV6-5,TRBJ2-3,CASSSPTSTDTQYF
TRBV4-3,TRBJ2-5,CASSHGTGRYQETQYF
TRBV29-1,TRBJ2-1,CSTRTSGYNEQFF
TRBV2,TRBJ1-1,CASRGQTNTEAFF
TRBV30,TRBJ1-2,CAWSGGSDRIYGYTF
TRBV29-1,TRBJ1-2,CSVVGYGYTF
TRBV11-1,TRBJ2-5,CASSLDWLAGEETQYF
TRBV11-1,TRBJ2-2,CASSLRQGRSTGELFF
TRBV29-1,TRBJ1-1,CSVGSQGLNTEAFF
TRBV29-1,TRBJ1-1,CSVEGRGVGTEAFF
TRBV27,TRBJ2-5,CASSSLAGGSPPETQYF
TRBV29-1,TRBJ2-5,CSAYLGETQYF
TRBV12-3/TRBV12-4,TRBJ1-2,CASRPGSSYGYTF
TRBV5-1,TRBJ2-3,CASSLYADSTDTQYF
TRBV6-2/TRBV6-3,TRBJ1-1,CASSYQLVREAFF
TRBV29-1,TRBJ2-1,CSVELRLGTGLANEQFF
TRBV6-5,TRBJ1-6,CASRQGRSPLHF
TRBV19,TRBJ1-5,CASRMDRDNQPQHF
TRBV7-9,TRBJ2-3,CASTTGTGVTDTQYF
TRBV14,TRBJ2-1,CASSQVGSLYNEQFF
TRBV15,TRBJ2-7,CATSRETGEGYEQYF
TRBV29-1,TRBJ2-3,CSVAVAGASTDTQYF
TRBV29-1,TRBJ2-7,CSVTLIGYEQYF
TRBV5-1,TRBJ1-6,CASSPGDLVNSPLHF
TRBV6-2/TRBV6-3,TRBJ1-2,CASSSPGVYGYTF
TRBV4-3,TRBJ2-7,CASSSTGVGSYEQYF
TRBV27,TRBJ2-7,CASSFRSSGMGEQYF
TRBV19,TRBJ2-3,CASTSGAPGDTQYF
TRBV19,TRBJ2-7,CASSHGGSYEQYF
TRBV18,TRBJ2-1,CASSPRQTNEQFF
TRBV5-5,TRBJ2-7,CASSVAVQDYEQYF
TRBV6-5,TRBJ1-1,CASRRGLFVNTEAFF
TRBV19,TRBJ1-5,CASSTGEGQPQHF
TRBV19,TRBJ2-5,CASSILSGRPNQETQYF
TRBV7-9,TRBJ2-5,CASSLPTGLEETQYF
TRBV20-1,TRBJ2-1,CSARLSGSSYNEQFF
TRBV15,TRBJ2-7,CATSRDSGQGSYEQYF